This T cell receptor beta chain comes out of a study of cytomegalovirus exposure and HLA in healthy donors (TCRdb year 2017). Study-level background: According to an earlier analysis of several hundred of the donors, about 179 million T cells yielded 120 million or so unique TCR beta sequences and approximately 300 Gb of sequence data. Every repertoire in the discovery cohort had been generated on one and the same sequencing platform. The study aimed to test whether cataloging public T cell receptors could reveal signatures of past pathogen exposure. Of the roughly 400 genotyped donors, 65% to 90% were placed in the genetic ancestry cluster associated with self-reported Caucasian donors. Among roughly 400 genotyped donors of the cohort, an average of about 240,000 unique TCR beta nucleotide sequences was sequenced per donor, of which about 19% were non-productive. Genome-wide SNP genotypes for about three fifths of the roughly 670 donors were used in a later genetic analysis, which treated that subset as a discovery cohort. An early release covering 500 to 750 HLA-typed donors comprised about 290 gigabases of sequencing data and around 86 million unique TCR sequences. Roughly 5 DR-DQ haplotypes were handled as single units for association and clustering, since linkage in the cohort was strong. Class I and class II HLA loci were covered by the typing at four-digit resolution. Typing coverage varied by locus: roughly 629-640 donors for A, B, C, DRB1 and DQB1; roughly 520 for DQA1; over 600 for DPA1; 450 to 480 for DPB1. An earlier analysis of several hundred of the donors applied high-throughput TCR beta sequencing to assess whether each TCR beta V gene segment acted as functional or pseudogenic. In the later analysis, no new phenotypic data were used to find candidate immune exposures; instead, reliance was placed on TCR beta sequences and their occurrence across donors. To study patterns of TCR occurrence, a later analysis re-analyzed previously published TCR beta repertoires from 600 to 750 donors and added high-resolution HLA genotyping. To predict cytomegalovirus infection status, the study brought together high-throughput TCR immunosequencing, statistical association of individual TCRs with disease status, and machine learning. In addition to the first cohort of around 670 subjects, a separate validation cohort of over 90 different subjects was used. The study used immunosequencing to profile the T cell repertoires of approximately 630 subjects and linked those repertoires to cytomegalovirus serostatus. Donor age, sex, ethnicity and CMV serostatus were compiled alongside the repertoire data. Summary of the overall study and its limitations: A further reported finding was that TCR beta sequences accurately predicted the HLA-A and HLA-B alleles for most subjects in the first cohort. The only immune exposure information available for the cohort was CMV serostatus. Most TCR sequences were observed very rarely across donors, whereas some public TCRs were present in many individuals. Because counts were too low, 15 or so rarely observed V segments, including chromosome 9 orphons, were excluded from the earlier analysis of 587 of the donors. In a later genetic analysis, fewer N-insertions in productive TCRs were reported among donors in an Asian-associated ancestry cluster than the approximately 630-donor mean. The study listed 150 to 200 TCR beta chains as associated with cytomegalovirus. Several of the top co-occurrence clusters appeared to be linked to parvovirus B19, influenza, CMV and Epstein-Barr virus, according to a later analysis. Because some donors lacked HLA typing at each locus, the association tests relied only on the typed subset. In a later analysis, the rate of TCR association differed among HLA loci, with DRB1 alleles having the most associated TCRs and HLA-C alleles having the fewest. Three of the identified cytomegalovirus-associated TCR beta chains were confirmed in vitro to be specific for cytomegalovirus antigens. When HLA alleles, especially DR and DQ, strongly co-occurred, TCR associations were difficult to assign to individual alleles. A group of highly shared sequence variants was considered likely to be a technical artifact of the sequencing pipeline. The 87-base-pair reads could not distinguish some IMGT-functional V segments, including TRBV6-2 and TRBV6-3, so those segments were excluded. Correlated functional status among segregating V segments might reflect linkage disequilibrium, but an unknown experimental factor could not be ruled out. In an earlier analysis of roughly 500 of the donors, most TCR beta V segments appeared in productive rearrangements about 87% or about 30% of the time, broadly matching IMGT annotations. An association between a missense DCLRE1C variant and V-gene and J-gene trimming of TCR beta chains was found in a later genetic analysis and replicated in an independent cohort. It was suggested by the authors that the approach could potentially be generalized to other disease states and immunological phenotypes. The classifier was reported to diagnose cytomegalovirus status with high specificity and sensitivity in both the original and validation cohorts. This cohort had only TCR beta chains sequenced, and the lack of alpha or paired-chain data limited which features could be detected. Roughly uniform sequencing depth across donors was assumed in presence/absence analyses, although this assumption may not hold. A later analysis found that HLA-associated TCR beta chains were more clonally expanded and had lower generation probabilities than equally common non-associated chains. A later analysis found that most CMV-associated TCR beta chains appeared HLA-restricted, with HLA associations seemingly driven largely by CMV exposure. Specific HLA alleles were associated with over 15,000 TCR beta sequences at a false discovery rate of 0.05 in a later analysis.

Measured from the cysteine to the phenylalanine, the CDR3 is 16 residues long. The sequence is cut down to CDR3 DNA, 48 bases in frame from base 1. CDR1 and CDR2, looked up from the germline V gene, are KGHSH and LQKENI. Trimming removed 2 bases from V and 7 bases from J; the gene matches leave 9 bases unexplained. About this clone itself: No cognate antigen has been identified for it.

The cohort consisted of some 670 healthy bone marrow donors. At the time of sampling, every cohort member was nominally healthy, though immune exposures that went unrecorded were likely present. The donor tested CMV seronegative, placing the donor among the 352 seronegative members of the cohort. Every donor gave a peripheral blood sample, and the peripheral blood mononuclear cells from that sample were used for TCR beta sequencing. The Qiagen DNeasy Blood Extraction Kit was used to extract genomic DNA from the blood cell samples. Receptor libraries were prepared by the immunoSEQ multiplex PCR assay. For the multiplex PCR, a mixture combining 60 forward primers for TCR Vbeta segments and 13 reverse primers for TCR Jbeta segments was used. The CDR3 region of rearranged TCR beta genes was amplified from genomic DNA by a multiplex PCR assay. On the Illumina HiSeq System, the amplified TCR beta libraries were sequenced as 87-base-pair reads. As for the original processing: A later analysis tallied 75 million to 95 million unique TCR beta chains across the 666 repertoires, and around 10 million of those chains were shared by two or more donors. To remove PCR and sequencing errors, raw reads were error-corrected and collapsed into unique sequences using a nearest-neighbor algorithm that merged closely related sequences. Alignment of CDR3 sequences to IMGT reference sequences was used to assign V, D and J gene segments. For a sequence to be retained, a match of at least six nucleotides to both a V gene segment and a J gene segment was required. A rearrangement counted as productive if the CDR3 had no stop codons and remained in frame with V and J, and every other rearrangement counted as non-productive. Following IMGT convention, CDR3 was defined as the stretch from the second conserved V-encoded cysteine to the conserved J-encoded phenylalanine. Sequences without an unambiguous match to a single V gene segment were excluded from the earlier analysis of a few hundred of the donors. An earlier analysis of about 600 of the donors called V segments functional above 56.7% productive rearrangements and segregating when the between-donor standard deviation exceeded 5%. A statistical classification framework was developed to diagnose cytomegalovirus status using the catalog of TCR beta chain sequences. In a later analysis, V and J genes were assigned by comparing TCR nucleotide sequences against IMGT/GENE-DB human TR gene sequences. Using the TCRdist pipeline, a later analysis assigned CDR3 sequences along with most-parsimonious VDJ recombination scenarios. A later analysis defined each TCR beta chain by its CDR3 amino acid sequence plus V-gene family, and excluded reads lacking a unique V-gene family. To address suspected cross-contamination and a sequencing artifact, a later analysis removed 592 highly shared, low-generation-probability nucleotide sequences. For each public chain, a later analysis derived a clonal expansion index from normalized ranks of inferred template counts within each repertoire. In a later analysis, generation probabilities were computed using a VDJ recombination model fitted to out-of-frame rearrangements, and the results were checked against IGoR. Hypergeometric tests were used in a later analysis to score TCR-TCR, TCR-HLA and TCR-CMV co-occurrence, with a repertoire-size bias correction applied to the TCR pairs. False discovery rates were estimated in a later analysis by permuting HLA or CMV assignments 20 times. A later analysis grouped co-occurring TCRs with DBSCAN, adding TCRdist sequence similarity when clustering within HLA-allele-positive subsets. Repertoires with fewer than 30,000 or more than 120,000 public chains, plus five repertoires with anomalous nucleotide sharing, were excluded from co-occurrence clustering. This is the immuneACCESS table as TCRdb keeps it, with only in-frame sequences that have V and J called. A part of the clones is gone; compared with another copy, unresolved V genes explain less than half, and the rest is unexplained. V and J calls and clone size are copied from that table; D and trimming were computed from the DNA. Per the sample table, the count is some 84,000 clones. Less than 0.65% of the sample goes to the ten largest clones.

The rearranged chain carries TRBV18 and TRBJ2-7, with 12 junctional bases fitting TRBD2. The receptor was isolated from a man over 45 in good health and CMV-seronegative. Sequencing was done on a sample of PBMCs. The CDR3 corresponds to CASSPMASGGAGEQYF. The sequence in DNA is TGTGCCAGCTCACCAATGGCTAGCGGGGGGGCAGGTGAGCAGTACTTC.